Listed below are T cell receptor beta chains from one sample, sequenced in a study of cytomegalovirus exposure and HLA in healthy donors. The assay was immunoSEQ multiplex PCR, and TCRdb's table has in-frame clones only and misses some. This sample carries 100,000 to 150,000 clones, 78% of them seen once, and the ten largest clones take roughly a tenth. Sequenced input: PBMCs. Source of these receptors: a man younger than 40 in good health and CMV-seropositive. Each CDR3 is given without its conserved first and last residue. Fields, in order: V gene, CDR3 protein.

v_call: TRBV6-6; cdr3_aa: ASSIATTSRREQY
v_call: TRBV27; cdr3_aa: ASSPIAGLGYNEQF
v_call: TRBV7-9; cdr3_aa: ASSSTGPGQGS
v_call: TRBV18; cdr3_aa: ASSPSQGPEQY
v_call: TRBV19; cdr3_aa: AIEEQGYGYT
v_call: TRBV1; cdr3_aa: TSRYRDRTYEQY
v_call: TRBV15; cdr3_aa: ATSRATGLAGGHEQY
v_call: TRBV7-9; cdr3_aa: ASSLGAGLSPLH
v_call: TRBV27; cdr3_aa: ASSLIFGKGARPYEQY
v_call: TRBV18; cdr3_aa: ASSPLSSGIYEQY
v_call: TRBV28; cdr3_aa: ATLGSDQPQH
v_call: TRBV27; cdr3_aa: ASSLLSGLNTEAF
v_call: TRBV21-1; cdr3_aa: ASSPGVTKLDTQY
v_call: TRBV29-1; cdr3_aa: SGRDRGHEQY
v_call: TRBV27; cdr3_aa: ASSLSAAQIGGYT